This TCR beta chain is from a study of cytomegalovirus exposure and HLA in healthy donors. Donors were nominally healthy when sampled, though unrecorded immune exposures were likely. Between the trimmed V and J ends, which lost 4 bases and 3 bases, there was a span of 22 bases. CDR3 length: 16 amino acids. The germline gives CDR1 GTSNPN, CDR2 SVGIG (reference sequence). PCR used 60 Vbeta primers and 13 Jbeta primers. Method: immunoSEQ multiplex PCR; TCRdb's copy keeps in-frame clones and lacks some. Of 150,000 to 200,000 clones in the sample, just over 75% were seen once. This rearrangement joins TRBV30 to TRBJ2-7; possibly TRBD2 for D (5 bases). The TCR was taken from a woman between 40 and 55 years old in good health and CMV-seronegative. The specimen was PBMCs. The CDR3 DNA sequence: TGTGCCTGGATTCCCGAGGGCCTCCTTGGAGTCTACGAGCAGTACTTC. Amino acids: CAWIPEGLLGVYEQYF.